Following are 2 T cell receptor beta chains from one sample sequenced in a study of T cell responses to AZD1222 COVID-19 vaccine. Using immunoSEQ multiplex PCR, the repertoire was profiled, and TCRdb retains in-frame clones only, with some absent. The sample includes approximately 180,000 clones, almost 90% seen only once; the top ten take roughly 8%. Sequenced material: peripheral blood, taken on day 0 of AZD1222 vaccination. The receptors were gathered from an adult in good health.

The chain recombines TRBV4-3 with TRBJ2-4; D may be TRBD1 (6 bases). The CDR3 loop spans 17 amino acids. V was clipped by 1 base and J by 4 bases, with 17 bases between them. Germline V CDR1 and CDR2: LGHNA, YSLEER. The CDR3 reads CASSQGYREVYKNIQYF. The DNA for the CDR3 is TGCGCCAGCAGCCAAGGCTACAGGGAAGTGTATAAAAACATTCAGTACTTC.

This chain links TRBV11-1 with TRBJ2-5; 9 nucleotides line up with TRBD1. Germline lookup yields CDR1 SGHAT and CDR2 FQDESV (reference sequence). There are 15 residues in the CDR3. The junction had 7 bases not matched to a gene; V was cut back by 1 base and J by 7 bases. The CDR3 DNA reads as TGTGCCAGCAGCTTAGAGGGACAGGGATCTGGGACCCAGTACTTC. Translation: CASSLEGQGSGTQYF. Complete variable domain (other parts from reference TRBV11-1 and TRBJ2-5): EAEVAQSPRYKITEKSQAVAFWCDPISGHATLYWYRQILGQGPELLVQFQDESVVDDSQLPKDRFSAERLKGVDSTLKIQPAELGDSAMYLCASSLEGQGSGTQYFGPGTRLLVL.